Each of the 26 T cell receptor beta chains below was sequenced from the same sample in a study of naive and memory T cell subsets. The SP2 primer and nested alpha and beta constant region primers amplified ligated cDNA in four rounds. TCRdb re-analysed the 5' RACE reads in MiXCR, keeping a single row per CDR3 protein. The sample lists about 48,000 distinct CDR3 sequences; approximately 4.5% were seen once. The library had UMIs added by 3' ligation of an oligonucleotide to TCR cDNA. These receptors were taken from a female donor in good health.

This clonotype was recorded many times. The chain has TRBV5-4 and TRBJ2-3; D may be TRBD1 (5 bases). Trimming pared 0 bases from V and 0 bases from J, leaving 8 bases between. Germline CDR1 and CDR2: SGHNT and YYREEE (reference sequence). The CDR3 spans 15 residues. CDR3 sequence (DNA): TGTGCCAGCAGCTTGGGTCAGGGAAGCACAGATACGCAGTATTTT. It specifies CASSLGQGSTDTQYF.

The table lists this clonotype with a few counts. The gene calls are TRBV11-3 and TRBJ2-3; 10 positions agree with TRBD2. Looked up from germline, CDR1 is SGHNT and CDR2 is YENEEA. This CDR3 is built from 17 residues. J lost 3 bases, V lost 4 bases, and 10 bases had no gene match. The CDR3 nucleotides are TGTGCCAGCAGCTCTCTCGCTAGCGGGAGTGGGACAGATACGCAGTATTTT. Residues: CASSSLASGSGTDTQYF.

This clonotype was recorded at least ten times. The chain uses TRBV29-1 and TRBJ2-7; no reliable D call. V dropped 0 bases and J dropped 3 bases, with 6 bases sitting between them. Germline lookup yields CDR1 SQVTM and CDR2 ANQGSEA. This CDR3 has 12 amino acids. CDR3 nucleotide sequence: TGCAGCGTTGAAGAAACCTTCTACGAGCAGTACTTC. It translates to CSVEETFYEQYF.

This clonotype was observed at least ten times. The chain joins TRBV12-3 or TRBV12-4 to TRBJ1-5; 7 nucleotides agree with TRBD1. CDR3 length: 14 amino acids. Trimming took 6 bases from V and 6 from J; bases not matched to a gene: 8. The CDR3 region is CASSPNRGFQPQHF. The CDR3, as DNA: TGTGCCAGCAGCCCGAACAGGGGCTTTCAGCCCCAGCATTTT.

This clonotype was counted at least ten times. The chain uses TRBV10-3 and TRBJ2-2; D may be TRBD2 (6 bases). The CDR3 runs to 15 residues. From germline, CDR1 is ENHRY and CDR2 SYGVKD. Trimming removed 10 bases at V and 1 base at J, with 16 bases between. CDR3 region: CATGRDSGNTGELFF. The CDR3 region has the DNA TGTGCCACCGGACGGGACTCCGGGAACACCGGGGAGCTGTTTTTT.

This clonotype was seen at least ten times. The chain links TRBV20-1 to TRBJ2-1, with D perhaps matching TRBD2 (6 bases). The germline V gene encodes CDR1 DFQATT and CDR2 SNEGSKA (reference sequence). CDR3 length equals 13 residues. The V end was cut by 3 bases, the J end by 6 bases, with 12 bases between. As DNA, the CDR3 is TGCAGTGCTAGGCGGGACTCCCCCAATGAGCAGTTCTTC. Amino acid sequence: CSARRDSPNEQFF.

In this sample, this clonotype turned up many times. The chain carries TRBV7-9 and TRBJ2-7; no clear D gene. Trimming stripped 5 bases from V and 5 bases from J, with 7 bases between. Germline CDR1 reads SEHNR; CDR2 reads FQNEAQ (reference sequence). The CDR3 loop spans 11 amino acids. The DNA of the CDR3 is TGTGCCAGCAGCCCCCATCACGAGCAGTACTTC. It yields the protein CASSPHHEQYF.

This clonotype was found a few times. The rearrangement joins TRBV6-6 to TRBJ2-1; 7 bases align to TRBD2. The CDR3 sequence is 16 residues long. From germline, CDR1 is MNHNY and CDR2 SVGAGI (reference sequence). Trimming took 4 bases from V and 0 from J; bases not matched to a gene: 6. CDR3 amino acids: CASSSPGGNSYNEQFF. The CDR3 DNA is TGTGCCAGCAGTTCCCCCGGGGGGAACTCCTACAATGAGCAGTTCTTC.

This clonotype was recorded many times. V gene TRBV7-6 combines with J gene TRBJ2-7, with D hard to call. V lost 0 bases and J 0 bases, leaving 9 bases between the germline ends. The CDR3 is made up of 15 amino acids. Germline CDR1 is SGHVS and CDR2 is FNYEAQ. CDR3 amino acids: CASSLADTLSYEQYF. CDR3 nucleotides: TGTGCCAGCAGCTTAGCCGATACCCTCTCCTACGAGCAGTACTTC.

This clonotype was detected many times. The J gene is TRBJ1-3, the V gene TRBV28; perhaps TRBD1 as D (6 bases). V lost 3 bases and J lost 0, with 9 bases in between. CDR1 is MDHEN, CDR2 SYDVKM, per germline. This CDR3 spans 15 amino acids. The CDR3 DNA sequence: TGTGCCAGCAGTTTTACAGGGATCTCTGGAAACACCATATATTTT. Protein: CASSFTGISGNTIYF.

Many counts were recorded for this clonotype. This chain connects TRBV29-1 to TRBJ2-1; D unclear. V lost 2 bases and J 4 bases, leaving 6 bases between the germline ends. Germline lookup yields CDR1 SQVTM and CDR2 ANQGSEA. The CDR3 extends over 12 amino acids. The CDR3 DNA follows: TGCAGCGTTGAATTTGAGTACAATGAGCAGTTCTTC. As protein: CSVEFEYNEQFF.

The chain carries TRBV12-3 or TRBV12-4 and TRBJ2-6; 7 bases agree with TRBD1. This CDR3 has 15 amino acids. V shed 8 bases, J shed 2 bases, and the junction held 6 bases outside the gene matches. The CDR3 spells CASGTQGAGANVLTF. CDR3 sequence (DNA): TGTGCCAGCGGAACCCAGGGGGCTGGGGCCAACGTCCTGACTTTC.

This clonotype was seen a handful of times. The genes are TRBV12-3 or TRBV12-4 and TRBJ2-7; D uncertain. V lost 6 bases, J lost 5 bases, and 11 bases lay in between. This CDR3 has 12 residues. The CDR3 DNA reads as TGTGCCAGCAGGGGGTGGAGCGACGAGCAGTACTTC. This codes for CASRGWSDEQYF.

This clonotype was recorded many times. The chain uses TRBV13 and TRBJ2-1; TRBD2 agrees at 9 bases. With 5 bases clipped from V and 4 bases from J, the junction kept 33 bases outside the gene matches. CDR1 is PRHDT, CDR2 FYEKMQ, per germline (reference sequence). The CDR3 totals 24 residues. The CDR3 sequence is CASSPISSSFEYAGGPRKYNEQFF. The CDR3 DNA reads TGTGCCAGCAGCCCGATCTCCAGCAGCTTTGAGTATGCGGGAGGGCCGCGTAAATACAATGAGCAGTTCTTC.

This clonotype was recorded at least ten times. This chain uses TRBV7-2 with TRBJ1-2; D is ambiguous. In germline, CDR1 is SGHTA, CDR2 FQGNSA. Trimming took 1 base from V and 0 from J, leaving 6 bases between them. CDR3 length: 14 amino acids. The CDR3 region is CASSLGQSNYGYTF. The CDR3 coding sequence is TGTGCCAGCAGCTTAGGGCAGTCTAACTATGGCTACACCTTC. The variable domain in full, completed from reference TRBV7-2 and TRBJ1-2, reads GAGVSQSPSNKVTEKGKDVELRCDPISGHTALYWYRQSLGQGLEFLIYFQGNSAPDKSGLPSDRFSAERTGGSVSTLTIQRTQQEDSAVYLCASSLGQSNYGYTFGSGTRLTVV.

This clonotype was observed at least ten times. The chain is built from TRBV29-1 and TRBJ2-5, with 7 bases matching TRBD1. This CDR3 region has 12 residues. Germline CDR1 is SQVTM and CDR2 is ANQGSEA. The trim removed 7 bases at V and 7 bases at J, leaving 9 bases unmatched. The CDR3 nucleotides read TGCAGCGCCGAACAGGGGTCAGGGACCCAGTACTTC. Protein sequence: CSAEQGSGTQYF.

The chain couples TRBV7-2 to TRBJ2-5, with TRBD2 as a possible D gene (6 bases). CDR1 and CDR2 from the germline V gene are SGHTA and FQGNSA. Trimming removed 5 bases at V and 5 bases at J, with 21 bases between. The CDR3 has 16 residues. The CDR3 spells CASSAEDYPNRETQYF. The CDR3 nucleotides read TGTGCCAGCAGCGCCGAGGACTACCCGAACCGGGAGACCCAGTACTTC.

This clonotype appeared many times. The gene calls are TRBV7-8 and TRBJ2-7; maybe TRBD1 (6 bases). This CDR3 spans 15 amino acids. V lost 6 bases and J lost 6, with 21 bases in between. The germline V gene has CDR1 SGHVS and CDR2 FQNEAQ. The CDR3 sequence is CASSTQGTRVSEQYF. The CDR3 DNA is TGTGCCAGCAGTACCCAGGGGACACGAGTATCCGAGCAGTACTTC.

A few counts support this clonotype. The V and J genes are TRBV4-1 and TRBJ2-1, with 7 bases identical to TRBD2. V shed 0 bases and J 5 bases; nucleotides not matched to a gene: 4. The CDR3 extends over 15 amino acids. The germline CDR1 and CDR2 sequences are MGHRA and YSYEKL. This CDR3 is CASSQDGGGDNEQFF. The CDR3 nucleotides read TGCGCCAGCAGCCAAGATGGGGGGGGGGACAATGAGCAGTTCTTC.

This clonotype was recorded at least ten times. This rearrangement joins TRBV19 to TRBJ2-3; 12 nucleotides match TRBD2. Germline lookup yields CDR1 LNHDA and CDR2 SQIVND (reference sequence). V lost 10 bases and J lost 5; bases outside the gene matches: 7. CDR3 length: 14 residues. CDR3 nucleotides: TGTGCCACGACTAGCGGGAGCCGTGGAGATACGCAGTATTTT. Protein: CATTSGSRGDTQYF.

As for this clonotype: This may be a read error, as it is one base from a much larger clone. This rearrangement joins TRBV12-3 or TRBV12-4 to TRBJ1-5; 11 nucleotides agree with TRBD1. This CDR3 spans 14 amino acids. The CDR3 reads CVSSRTGGHQPQHF. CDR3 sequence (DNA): TGTGTCAGCAGTAGGACAGGGGGCCATCAGCCCCAGCATTTT.

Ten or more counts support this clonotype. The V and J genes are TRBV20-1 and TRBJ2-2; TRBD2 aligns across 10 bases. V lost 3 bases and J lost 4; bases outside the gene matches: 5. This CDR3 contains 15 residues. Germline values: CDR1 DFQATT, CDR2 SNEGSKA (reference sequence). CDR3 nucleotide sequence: TGCAGTGCTAGTCTAGCGGGAGCCGGCACCGGGGAGCTGTTTTTT. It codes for CSASLAGAGTGELFF.

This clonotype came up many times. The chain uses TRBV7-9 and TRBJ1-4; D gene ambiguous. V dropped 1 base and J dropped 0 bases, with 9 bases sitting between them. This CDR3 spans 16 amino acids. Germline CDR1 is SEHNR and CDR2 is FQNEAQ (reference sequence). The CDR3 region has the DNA TGTGCCAGCAGCTTAGGGTATCCTGCAACTAATGAAAAACTGTTTTTT. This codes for CASSLGYPATNEKLFF.

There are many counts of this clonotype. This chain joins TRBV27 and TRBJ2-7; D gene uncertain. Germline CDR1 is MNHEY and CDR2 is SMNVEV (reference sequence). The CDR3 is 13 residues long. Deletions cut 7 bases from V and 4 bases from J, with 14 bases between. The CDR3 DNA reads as TGTGCCAGCAAAAGAGGTTCGGGTTACGAGCAGTACTTC. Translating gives CASKRGSGYEQYF.

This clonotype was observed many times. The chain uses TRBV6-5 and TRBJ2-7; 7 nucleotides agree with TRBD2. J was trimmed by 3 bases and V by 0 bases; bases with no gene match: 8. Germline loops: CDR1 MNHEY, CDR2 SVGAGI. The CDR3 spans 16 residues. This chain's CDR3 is CASSYSQAAGIYEQYF. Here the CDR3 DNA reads TGTGCCAGCAGTTACTCACAGGCAGCGGGGATCTACGAGCAGTACTTC.

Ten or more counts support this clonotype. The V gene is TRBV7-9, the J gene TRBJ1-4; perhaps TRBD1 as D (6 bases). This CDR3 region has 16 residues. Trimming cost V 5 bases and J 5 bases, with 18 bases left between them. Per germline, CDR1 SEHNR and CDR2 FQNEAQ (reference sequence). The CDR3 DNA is TGTGCCAGCAGCCCTCTGGCCGGACAGCAAAATGAAAAACTGTTTTTT. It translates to CASSPLAGQQNEKLFF.